This entry lists 25 T cell receptor beta chains sequenced from one sample in a study of T cell responses to AZD1222 COVID-19 vaccine. Profiling relied on immunoSEQ multiplex PCR, and the TCRdb table lists in-frame clones only, not all of them. The repertoire includes tens of thousands of clones, 65% to 85% of them detected once, and about 20% sits in the top ten. The starting material was peripheral blood, obtained 28 days after the second AZD1222 dose. All receptors derive from an adult who received the AZD1222 COVID-19 vaccine.

The chain joins TRBV18 to TRBJ2-2; D might be TRBD2 (5 bases). V shed 3 bases and J shed 3 bases, with 11 bases lying between them. This CDR3 contains 15 residues. Germline V gene lookup returns CDR1 KGHSH and CDR2 LQKENI. DNA for the CDR3: TGTGCCAGCTCACCCGGCGGTAGCGACACCGGGGAGCTGTTTTTT. Its protein product is CASSPGGSDTGELFF.

This chain connects TRBV9 to TRBJ1-1; the D is unclear. Per the germline V gene, CDR1 is SGDLS and CDR2 is YYNGEE. This CDR3 is 13 amino acids long. Deletions cut 1 base from V and 1 base from J, with 5 bases between. Here the CDR3 DNA reads TGTGCCAGCAGCGTACTCGCGAACACTGAAGCTTTCTTT. Translation gives CASSVLANTEAFF.

The chain links TRBV7-9 to TRBJ1-4; 8 nucleotides match TRBD1. Germline values: CDR1 SEHNR, CDR2 FQNEAQ (reference sequence). Trimming took 5 bases from V and 8 from J; bases not matched to a gene: 7. CDR3 size: 14 residues. The CDR3 bases are TGTGCCAGCAGCCCCGACAGGGGAGAGGAAAAACTGTTTTTT. It specifies CASSPDRGEEKLFF.

The rearrangement links TRBV6-6 to TRBJ1-1; D unresolved. The V gene lost 0 bases and the J gene lost 0 bases, with 8 bases spanning the gap. CDR3 size: 15 residues. Germline-derived CDR1 and CDR2 are MNHNY and SVGAGI (reference sequence). CDR3 DNA: TGTGCCAGCAGTTACTCTGGCACCCTGAACACTGAAGCTTTCTTT. Translated: CASSYSGTLNTEAFF.

The chain combines TRBV14 with TRBJ2-2, with 12 bases that match TRBD2. The J segment lost 3 bases and the V segment lost 0 bases, leaving 8 bases of the junction unmatched. The CDR3 has 19 residues. CDR1 is SGHDN, CDR2 FVKESK, per germline. CDR3 in DNA: TGTGCCAGCAGCCAAGATGTCCGGCTAGCGGGGGGGCACACCGGGGAGCTGTTTTTT. Protein sequence: CASSQDVRLAGGHTGELFF.

V gene TRBV4-1 combines with J gene TRBJ2-4; D is unresolved. The CDR3 contains 15 residues. V dropped 0 bases and J dropped 9 bases, with 15 bases sitting between them. The V gene's germline CDR1 is MGHRA and CDR2 YSYEKL. The CDR3 is CASSQELGSFSIQYF. The CDR3 region has the DNA TGCGCCAGCAGCCAAGAGTTAGGCAGTTTTTCCATTCAGTACTTC.

The CDR3 spells CAWSEITAITGEQYF. CDR3 DNA: TGTGCCTGGAGTGAGATTACAGCAATTACAGGCGAGCAGTACTTC. The genes are TRBV30 and TRBJ2-7; the D gene is possibly TRBD1 (5 bases). The CDR3 contains 15 residues. Germline V gene data show CDR1 as GTSNPN and CDR2 as SVGIG (reference sequence). The V end was cut by 1 base, the J end by 6 bases, with 19 bases between. The full variable domain, completed using reference TRBV30 and TRBJ2-7, is SQTIHQWPATLVQPVGSPLSLECTVEGTSNPNLYWYRQAAGRGLQLLFYSVGIGQISSEVPQNLSASRPQDRQFILSSKKLLLSDSGFYLCAWSEITAITGEQYFGPGTRLTVT.

V usage is TRBV5-1 and J usage is TRBJ1-2, with 8 bases matching TRBD1. The CDR3 is 14 residues long. Trimming cost V 4 bases and J 7 bases; bases outside gene matches: 9. Germline V gives CDR1 SGHRS, CDR2 YFSETQ. CDR3: CASSQGQGGFGYTF. The CDR3 DNA is TGCGCCAGCAGCCAAGGACAGGGAGGGTTTGGCTACACCTTC.

The rearrangement links TRBV20-1 to TRBJ2-1; D possibly corresponds to TRBD2 (5 bases). Germline V CDR1 and CDR2: DFQATT, SNEGSKA (reference sequence). The V end lost 7 bases, the J end lost 7 bases, and 11 bases lay between the germline ends. The length of the CDR3 is 11 residues. DNA for the CDR3: TGCAGTGGTGGGCCGGGGAATGAGCAGTTCTTC. Its translation: CSGGPGNEQFF.

The V and J genes are TRBV5-1 and TRBJ2-5; D tentatively reads TRBD1 or TRBD2 (6 bases each). The CDR3 is made up of 14 amino acids. V lost 4 bases and J 4 bases, leaving 14 bases between the germline ends. Germline CDR1 SGHRS, CDR2 YFSETQ. CDR3 nucleotides: TGCGCCAGCAGCCTTGGAGGGGGGCTAGAGACCCAGTACTTC. Translated: CASSLGGGLETQYF.

This chain joins TRBV10-3 and TRBJ2-4, with 7 bases matching TRBD1. V lost 6 bases, J lost 9 bases, and 2 bases stayed unmatched. Germline-derived CDR1 and CDR2 are ENHRY and SYGVKD. CDR3 length: 11 residues. The CDR3 DNA is TGTGCCATCAGGACAGGGAGCATTCAGTACTTC. Its translation is CAIRTGSIQYF.

The chain uses TRBV5-1 and TRBJ1-1; the D gene is possibly TRBD1 (6 bases). Trimming cost V 2 bases and J 2 bases, with 7 bases left between them. The CDR3 contains 13 residues. Germline V gene sequence: CDR1 SGHRS, CDR2 YFSETQ. Here the CDR3 reads CASSFRGNTEAFF. The CDR3 DNA is TGCGCCAGCAGCTTCAGGGGCAACACTGAAGCTTTCTTT.

The rearrangement joins TRBV3-1 (or the pseudogene TRBV3-2) to TRBJ1-2; no clear D. Germline lookup yields CDR1 LGHDT and CDR2 YNNKEL (reference sequence). This CDR3 has 12 residues. V lost 2 bases and J lost 5, with 6 bases in between. The chain's CDR3 is CASSQILYGYTF. CDR3 in DNA: TGTGCCAGCAGCCAAATCCTGTATGGCTACACCTTC.

The chain uses TRBV30 and TRBJ2-5; no definite D call. Trimming stripped 0 bases from V and 3 bases from J, with 2 bases between. The CDR3 consists of 11 residues. Per the germline V gene, CDR1 is GTSNPN and CDR2 is SVGIG (reference sequence). This chain's CDR3 is CAWSVKETQYF. The DNA of the CDR3 is TGTGCCTGGAGTGTAAAAGAGACCCAGTACTTC.

This chain joins TRBV6-5 and TRBJ1-6, with 7 bases lining up with TRBD1. This CDR3 spans 15 amino acids. Trimming took 7 bases from V and 7 from J; bases not matched to a gene: 10. Germline CDR1 reads MNHEY; CDR2 reads SVGAGI. CDR3 coding DNA: TGTGCCAGCATCAAAGGGGGACAGAAAAATTCACCCCTCCACTTT. Amino acids: CASIKGGQKNSPLHF.

The chain couples TRBV10-2 to TRBJ1-2; 7 positions agree with TRBD1. The CDR3 runs 13 residues. In germline, CDR1 is WSHSY, CDR2 SAAADI. V lost 6 bases to trimming and J lost 7 bases; unmatched junction nucleotides: 8. The CDR3 DNA is TGCGCCAGCAGCCTTACAGGGGAAGGTGGCTACACCTTC. Translating gives CASSLTGEGGYTF.

This rearrangement joins TRBV9 to TRBJ1-4; D is uncertain. The V and J ends lost 0 bases and 0 bases respectively, with 6 bases between them. Per the germline V gene, CDR1 is SGDLS and CDR2 is YYNGEE. This CDR3 is built from 15 residues. The CDR3 reads CASSVGTTTNEKLFF. The CDR3 DNA follows: TGTGCCAGCAGCGTAGGAACAACAACTAATGAAAAACTGTTTTTT.

The chain joins TRBV3-1 (or the pseudogene TRBV3-2) to TRBJ1-2, with TRBD1 matching over 7 bases. The CDR3 contains 14 residues. CDR1 is LGHDT, CDR2 YNNKEL, per germline (reference sequence). J lost 0 bases, V lost 6 bases, and 4 bases had no gene match. The CDR3 nucleotides are TGTGCCAGCAGGCCCGGGACAGCTAACTATGGCTACACCTTC. Its protein is CASRPGTANYGYTF.

The gene calls are TRBV15 and TRBJ1-1, with D perhaps TRBD1 (5 bases). This CDR3 contains 15 residues. V was shortened by 0 bases and J by 4 bases, with 12 bases between the two germline ends. Germline V CDR1 and CDR2: LNHNV, YYDKDF (reference sequence). CDR3 amino acids: CATSREVLRGTEAFF. The DNA of the CDR3 is TGTGCCACCAGCAGAGAAGTTTTGAGGGGCACTGAAGCTTTCTTT.

The chain carries TRBV5-1 and TRBJ1-1; D is possibly TRBD1 (6 bases). This CDR3 is 13 amino acids long. Germline V gene data show CDR1 as SGHRS and CDR2 as YFSETQ. Trimming removed 3 bases from V and 6 bases from J, with 12 bases in between. CDR3 nucleotide sequence: TGCGCCAGCAGCTCTGGCAGGGGCGCTGAAGCTTTCTTT. Translated, it gives CASSSGRGAEAFF.

The chain employs TRBV15 and TRBJ1-2, with D perhaps matching TRBD1 (6 bases). This CDR3 has 12 residues. Germline loops: CDR1 LNHNV, CDR2 YYDKDF (reference sequence). Trimming removed 6 bases at V and 4 bases at J, with 9 bases between. CDR3 in amino acids: CATSSQGYGYTF. CDR3 DNA: TGTGCCACCAGTTCACAGGGCTATGGCTACACCTTC.

The chain uses TRBV12-3 or TRBV12-4 and TRBJ1-3; D unresolved. Trimming cost V 7 bases and J 3 bases, with 7 bases left between them. This CDR3 region has 12 residues. The CDR3 DNA reads as TGTGCCAGCACAAAGGTTGGAAACACCATATATTTT. This codes for CASTKVGNTIYF.

The CDR3 coding sequence is TGCGCCAGCAGGTCTCGACAGTCCGCCTACGAGCAGTACTTC. This gives the protein CASRSRQSAYEQYF. The V call is TRBV5-1, the J call TRBJ2-7, with TRBD1 as a possible D gene (5 bases). Trimming pared 5 bases from V and 2 bases from J, leaving 14 bases between. This CDR3 is built from 14 residues. Germline CDR1 SGHRS, CDR2 YFSETQ.

The gene calls are TRBV19 and TRBJ2-3, with 7 nucleotides matching TRBD2. V was pared by 4 bases and J by 6 bases, with 7 bases of the junction left unmatched. This CDR3 is 14 amino acids long. Germline V CDR1 and CDR2: LNHDA, SQIVND (reference sequence). As DNA, the CDR3 is TGTGCCAGTAGTACGAGACTAGCCACGGATACGCAGTATTTT. This sequence encodes CASSTRLATDTQYF.

V usage is TRBV19 and J usage is TRBJ2-3; D gene ambiguous. The CDR3 is 15 amino acids. V gave up 6 bases and J gave up 0 bases, with 13 bases separating them. CDR1 LNHDA and CDR2 SQIVND come from the germline V gene (reference sequence). The chain's CDR3 is CASRTKGSSTDTQYF. The DNA for the CDR3 is TGTGCCAGTAGAACCAAGGGCTCGAGCACAGATACGCAGTATTTT.